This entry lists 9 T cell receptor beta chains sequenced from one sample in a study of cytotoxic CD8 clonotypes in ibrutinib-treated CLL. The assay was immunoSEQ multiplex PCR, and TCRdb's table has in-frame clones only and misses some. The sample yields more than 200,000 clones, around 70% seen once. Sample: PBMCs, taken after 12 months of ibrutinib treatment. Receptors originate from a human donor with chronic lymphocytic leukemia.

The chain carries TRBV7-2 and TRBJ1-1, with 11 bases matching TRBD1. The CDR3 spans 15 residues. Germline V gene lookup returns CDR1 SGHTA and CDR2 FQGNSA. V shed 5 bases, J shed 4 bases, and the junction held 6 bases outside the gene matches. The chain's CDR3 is CASSRDRGSSTEAFF. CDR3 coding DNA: TGTGCCAGCAGCAGGGACAGGGGGAGCTCCACTGAAGCTTTCTTT.

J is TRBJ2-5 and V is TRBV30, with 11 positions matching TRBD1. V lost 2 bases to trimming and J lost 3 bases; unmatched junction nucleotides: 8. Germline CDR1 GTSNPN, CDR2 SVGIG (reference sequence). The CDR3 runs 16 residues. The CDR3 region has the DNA TGTGCCTGGAGTAATAGGGGGACAGGGGGAAAAGAGACCCAGTACTTC. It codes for CAWSNRGTGGKETQYF.

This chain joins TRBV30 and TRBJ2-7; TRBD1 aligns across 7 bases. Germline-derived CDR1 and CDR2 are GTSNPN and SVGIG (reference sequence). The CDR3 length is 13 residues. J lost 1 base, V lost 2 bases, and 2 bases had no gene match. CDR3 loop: CAWSRDSSYEQYF. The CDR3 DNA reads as TGTGCCTGGAGTCGGGACAGTTCCTACGAGCAGTACTTC.

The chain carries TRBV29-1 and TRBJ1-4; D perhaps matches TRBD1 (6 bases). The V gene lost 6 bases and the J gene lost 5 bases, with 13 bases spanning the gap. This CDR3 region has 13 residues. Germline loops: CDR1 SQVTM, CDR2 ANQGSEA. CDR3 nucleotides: TGCAGCGTGGCCGGGACACCGAATGAAAAACTGTTTTTT. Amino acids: CSVAGTPNEKLFF.

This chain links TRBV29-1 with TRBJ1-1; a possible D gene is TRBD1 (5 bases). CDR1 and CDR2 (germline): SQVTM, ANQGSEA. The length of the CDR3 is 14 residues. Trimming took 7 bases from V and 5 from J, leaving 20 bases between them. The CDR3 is CSAHRGSVGTEAFF. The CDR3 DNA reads TGCAGCGCCCACCGGGGCTCGGTGGGTACTGAAGCTTTCTTT.

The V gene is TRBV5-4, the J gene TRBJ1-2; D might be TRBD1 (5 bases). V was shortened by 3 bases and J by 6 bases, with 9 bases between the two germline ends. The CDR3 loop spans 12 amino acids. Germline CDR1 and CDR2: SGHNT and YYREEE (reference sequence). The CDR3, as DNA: TGTGCCAGCAGCTCACCAGGGCATGGCTACACCTTC. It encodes CASSSPGHGYTF.

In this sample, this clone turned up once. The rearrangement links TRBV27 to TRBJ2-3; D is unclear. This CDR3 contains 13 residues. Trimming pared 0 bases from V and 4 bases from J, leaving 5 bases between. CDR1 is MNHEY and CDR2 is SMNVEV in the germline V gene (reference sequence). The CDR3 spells CASSLSFPDTQYF. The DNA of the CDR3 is TGTGCCAGCAGTTTATCATTCCCAGATACGCAGTATTTT.

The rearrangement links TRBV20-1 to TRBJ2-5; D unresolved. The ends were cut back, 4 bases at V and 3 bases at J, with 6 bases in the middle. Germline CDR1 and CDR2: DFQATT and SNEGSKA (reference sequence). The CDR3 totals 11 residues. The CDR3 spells CSANRKETQYF. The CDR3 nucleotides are TGCAGTGCTAACAGAAAAGAGACCCAGTACTTC.

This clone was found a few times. CDR3 sequence (DNA): TGTGCCAGCAGCCAATCGGTACAGGGCGAAGCTTTCTTT. Translated, it gives CASSQSVQGEAFF. The J gene is TRBJ1-1, the V gene TRBV16, with D possibly TRBD1 on 6 matching bases. The V gene's germline CDR1 is KGHSY and CDR2 FQNENV. The CDR3 is 13 amino acids. Trimming took off 0 bases at V and 8 bases at J, with 10 bases between the two ends.